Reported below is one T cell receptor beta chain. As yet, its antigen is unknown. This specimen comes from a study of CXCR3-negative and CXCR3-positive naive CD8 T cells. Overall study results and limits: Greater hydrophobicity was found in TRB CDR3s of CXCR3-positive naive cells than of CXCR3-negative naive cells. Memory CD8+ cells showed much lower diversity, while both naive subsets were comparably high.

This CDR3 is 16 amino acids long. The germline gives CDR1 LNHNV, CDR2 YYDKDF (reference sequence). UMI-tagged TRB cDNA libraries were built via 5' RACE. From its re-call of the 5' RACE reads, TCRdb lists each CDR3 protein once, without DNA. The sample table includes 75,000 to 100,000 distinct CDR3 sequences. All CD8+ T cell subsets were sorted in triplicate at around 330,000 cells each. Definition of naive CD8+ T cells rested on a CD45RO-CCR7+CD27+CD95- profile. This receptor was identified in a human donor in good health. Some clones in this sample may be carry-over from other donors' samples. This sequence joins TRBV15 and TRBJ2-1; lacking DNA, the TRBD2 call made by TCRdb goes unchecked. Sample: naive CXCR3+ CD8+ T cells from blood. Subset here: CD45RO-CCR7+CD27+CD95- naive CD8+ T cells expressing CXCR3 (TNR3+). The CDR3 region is CATSRVGLALYNEQFF.